These T cell receptor beta chains were read from a single sample in a study of follicular helper T cells after annual influenza vaccination. The method was immunoSEQ multiplex PCR; TCRdb's version includes in-frame clones alone and lacks a portion of them. The sample has about 27,000 clones; more than 80% are singletons. The input for sequencing was CXCR5+ CD38- circulating T follicular helper cells from blood, taken on the day of influenza vaccination. Receptors were obtained from an adult who received the influenza vaccine. Both conserved end residues are part of each CDR3. The D gene is left open where the match is weak. Clone sizes are given selectively: once, few, many, or a class where the clone is expanded.

CDR3aa	CDR3nt	j_gene	d_gene	abundance	v_gene
CASDREINQPQHF	TGTGCCAGTGACAGGGAGATTAATCAGCCCCAGCATTTT	TRBJ1-5	TRBD1	-	TRBV6-1
CASSLYLQGMRGYTF	TGTGCCAGCAGCTTATACTTACAGGGGATGAGAGGCTACACCTTC	TRBJ1-2	TRBD1	-	TRBV7-2
CASSQVSGGAPNEQFF	TGCGCCAGCAGCCAAGTAAGCGGGGGGGCCCCTAATGAGCAGTTCTTC	TRBJ2-1	TRBD2	-	TRBV4-1
CASSLGRLGRASYNEQFF	TGCGCCAGCAGCTTAGGTCGGCTAGGGAGGGCCTCCTACAATGAGCAGTTCTTC	TRBJ2-1	TRBD2	-	TRBV5-1
CASSLGTSGYNEQFF	TGTGCCAGCAGCTTAGGGACTAGCGGTTACAATGAGCAGTTCTTC	TRBJ2-1	TRBD2	once	TRBV7-9
CASSSTPNTEAFF	TGTGCCAGCAGCTCGACACCCAACACTGAAGCTTTCTTT	TRBJ1-1	-	few	TRBV7-3
CASSQDTSGGSQETQYF	TGTGCCAGCAGCCAAGATACTAGCGGGGGAAGCCAAGAGACCCAGTACTTC	TRBJ2-5	TRBD2	-	TRBV4-2
CASSRDNSGGYTF	TGTGCCAGCAGCCGGGACAATTCTGGTGGCTACACCTTC	TRBJ1-2	-	-	TRBV6-6
CASADIIKNIQYF	TGTGCCAGCGCAGACATCATAAAAAACATTCAGTACTTC	TRBJ2-4	-	-	TRBV19
CASSARGISTGELFF	TGTGCCAGCAGTGCCCGGGGAATTAGCACCGGGGAGCTGTTTTTT	TRBJ2-2	-	once	TRBV6-6
CASRPKGVNTGELFF	TGTGCCAGCAGACCCAAGGGGGTCAACACCGGGGAGCTGTTTTTT	TRBJ2-2	-	-	TRBV7-2
CASSSRLVTDTQYF	TGTGCCAGCAGCTCCCGACTAGTTACAGATACGCAGTATTTT	TRBJ2-3	-	-	TRBV7-9
CASSGQGAVDSPLHF	TGTGCCAGCAGTGGACAGGGGGCGGTAGATTCACCCCTCCACTTT	TRBJ1-6	TRBD1	-	TRBV2
CASNLYQVGTSFVEQYF	TGTGCCAGCAACTTATATCAAGTCGGGACTAGCTTCGTCGAGCAGTACTTC	TRBJ2-7	TRBD2	-	TRBV5-6
CASSQTGDEQFF	TGTGCCAGCAGTCAGACAGGGGACGAGCAGTTCTTC	TRBJ2-1	TRBD1	-	TRBV7-9
CSVATPWDEQFF	TGCAGCGTTGCGACTCCCTGGGATGAGCAGTTCTTC	TRBJ2-1	-	-	TRBV29-1
CASSLQGFSGYTF	TGCGCCAGCAGCTTACAGGGGTTTAGTGGCTACACCTTC	TRBJ1-2	TRBD1	-	TRBV10-2
CASSITGGSYGYTF	TGTGCCAGCAGCATAACAGGGGGTAGCTATGGCTACACCTTC	TRBJ1-2	TRBD1	-	TRBV7-9
CASSPLKSSYNEQFF	TGTGCCAGCTCACCACTCAAGAGCTCCTACAATGAGCAGTTCTTC	TRBJ2-1	-	-	TRBV18
CAISNGGVGLSNQPQHF	TGTGCCATCAGTAACGGCGGGGTGGGACTCAGCAATCAGCCCCAGCATTTT	TRBJ1-5	-	few	TRBV10-3
CATLVRRSDSPLHF	TGTGCCACCTTGGTCCGACGGAGCGATTCACCCCTCCACTTT	TRBJ1-6	-	once	TRBV6-5
CASSQDLAVPSYEQYF	TGTGCCAGCAGCCAAGATTTAGCGGTGCCCTCCTACGAGCAGTACTTC	TRBJ2-7	-	-	TRBV4-2
CASSDWGGANTQYF	TGTGCCAGCAGCGACTGGGGCGGGGCGAATACGCAGTATTTT	TRBJ2-3	-	-	TRBV6-1
CASSGDRGSLAVETQYF	TGTGCCAGCTCCGGGGACAGGGGATCGCTAGCGGTGGAGACCCAGTACTTC	TRBJ2-5	TRBD1	-	TRBV18
CASGLPQETQYF	TGCGCCAGCGGACTACCACAAGAGACCCAGTACTTC	TRBJ2-5	-	few	TRBV5-1
CASTEAGELFF	TGTGCCAGTACTGAGGCCGGGGAGCTGTTTTTT	TRBJ2-2	-	-	TRBV19
CAAAGITEAFF	TGTGCCGCTGCGGGGATCACTGAAGCTTTCTTT	TRBJ1-1	-	-	TRBV28
CASRLDRGGANVLTF	TGTGCCAGCAGGCTGGACCGGGGAGGGGCCAACGTCCTGACTTTC	TRBJ2-6	-	once	TRBV5-6